This TCR beta chain was identified during a study of cytomegalovirus exposure and HLA in healthy donors. Regarding this clone: Its target is unknown.

Whole-study results and caveats: Most TCR beta V segments were productive about 87% or about 30% of the time in an earlier analysis. The study designated fewer than 200 TCR beta chains cytomegalovirus-associated.

PCR was performed using 60 Vbeta and 13 Jbeta primers. TCRdb keeps only in-frame clones here, not all; method: immunoSEQ multiplex PCR. The sample records approximately 86,000 clones, less than 85% being singletons. Unmatched junction bases numbered 4, after V lost 1 base and J lost 5 bases. This CDR3 is built from 17 residues. CDR1 SEHNR and CDR2 FQNEAQ come from the germline V gene (reference sequence). The chain links TRBV7-9 to TRBJ2-1; 14 bases align to TRBD2. Sequenced sample: PBMCs. The source is a man aged 35-49 years in good health and CMV-seropositive. In DNA, the CDR3 is TGTGCCAGCAGCTTAGGGGGACTAGCGGGGGAACACAATGAGCAGTTCTTC. Its protein product is CASSLGGLAGEHNEQFF.